This TCR beta chain comes out of a study of OX40 agonist ivuxolimab in advanced cancers. Study at large: Patients were treated with intravenous ivuxolimab, dosed at 0.01 to 10 mg/kg and infused every 2 weeks. Head and neck, renal cell, melanoma or hepatocellular carcinoma were the cancers that dose-escalation patients had.

Findings and caveats of the study: Low normalized T-cell clonal expansion was also seen in some nonresponders. At 0.1 to 3.0 mg/kg, clonal expansion of CD4+ and CD8+ blood T cells had occurred by week 6.

CDR3 length: 19 amino acids. Germline lookup yields CDR1 SGHTA and CDR2 FQGNSA. With 2 bases clipped from V and 1 base from J, the junction kept 14 bases outside the gene matches. Profiling relied on immunoSEQ multiplex PCR, and the TCRdb table lists in-frame clones only, not all of them. The table shows over 20,000 clones, with more than 75% occurring only once. As concerns this clone: Its antigen is undetermined.

The sequence came from an adult with an advanced solid tumor such as melanoma, head and neck, liver or kidney cancer. The V call is TRBV7-2, the J call TRBJ2-1, with 7 positions matching TRBD2. Sample: CD4+ or CD8+ T cells sorted from blood, taken in a trial of the OX40 agonist ivuxolimab. As DNA, the CDR3 is TGTGCCAGCAGCTTAAGAAGGAGCGGGACTACGAGTTCCTACAATGAGCAGTTCTTC. It yields the protein CASSLRRSGTTSSYNEQFF. The full variable domain, with the rest looked up from reference TRBV7-2 and TRBJ2-1, is GAGVSQSPSNKVTEKGKDVELRCDPISGHTALYWYRQSLGQGLEFLIYFQGNSAPDKSGLPSDRFSAERTGGSVSTLTIQRTQQEDSAVYLCASSLRRSGTTSSYNEQFFGPGTRLTVL.